The present entry profiles one T cell receptor (beta chain) with its context. This entry comes from a study of T-cell reconstitution after alpha-beta-depleted transplantation in children. Construction of the TCRbeta library involved unique molecular identifiers. TCRdb fed the PCR reads into MiXCR, producing one record per CDR3 protein. Altogether about 610,000 distinct CDR3 sequences are present, about 10% being singletons, with the ten largest covering roughly 4%. The CDR3 consists of 15 residues. Looked up from germline, CDR1 is SGHRS and CDR2 is YFSETQ. V was clipped by 5 bases and J by 2 bases; unmatched bases: 6.

The source was PBMCs from the stem cell graft donor, collected from the stem cell graft. The chain carries TRBV5-1 and TRBJ2-5, with 10 bases lining up with TRBD2. The receptor was derived from a human donor who donated a stem cell graft to a child with acute myeloid leukemia. The CDR3 sequence: CASSPGLAYQETQYF. The CDR3 nucleotides are TGCGCCAGCAGTCCGGGACTAGCGTATCAAGAGACCCAGTACTTC.